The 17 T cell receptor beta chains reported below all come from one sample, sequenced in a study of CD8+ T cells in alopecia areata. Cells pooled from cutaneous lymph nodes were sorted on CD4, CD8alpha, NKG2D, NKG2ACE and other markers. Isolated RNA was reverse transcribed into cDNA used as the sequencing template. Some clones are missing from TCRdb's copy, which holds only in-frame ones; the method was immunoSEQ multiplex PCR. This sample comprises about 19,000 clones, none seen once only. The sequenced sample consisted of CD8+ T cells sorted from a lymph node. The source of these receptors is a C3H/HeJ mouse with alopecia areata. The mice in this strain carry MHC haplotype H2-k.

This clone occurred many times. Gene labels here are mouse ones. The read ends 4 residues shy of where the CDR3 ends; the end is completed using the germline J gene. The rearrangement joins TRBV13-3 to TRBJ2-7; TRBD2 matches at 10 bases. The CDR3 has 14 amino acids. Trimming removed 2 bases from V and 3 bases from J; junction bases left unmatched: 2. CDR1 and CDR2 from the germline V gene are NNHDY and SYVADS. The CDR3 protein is CASSENWGGYEQYF. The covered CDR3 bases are TGTGCCAGCAGTGAGAACTGGGGGGGCTAT.

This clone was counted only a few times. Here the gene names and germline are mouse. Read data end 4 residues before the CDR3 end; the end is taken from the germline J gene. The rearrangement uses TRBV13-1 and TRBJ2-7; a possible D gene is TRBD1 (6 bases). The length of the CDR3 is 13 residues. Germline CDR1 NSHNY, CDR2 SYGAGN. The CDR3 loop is CASSDRAGDEQYF. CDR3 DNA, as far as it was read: TGTGCCAGCAGTGATCGTGCAGGGGAT.

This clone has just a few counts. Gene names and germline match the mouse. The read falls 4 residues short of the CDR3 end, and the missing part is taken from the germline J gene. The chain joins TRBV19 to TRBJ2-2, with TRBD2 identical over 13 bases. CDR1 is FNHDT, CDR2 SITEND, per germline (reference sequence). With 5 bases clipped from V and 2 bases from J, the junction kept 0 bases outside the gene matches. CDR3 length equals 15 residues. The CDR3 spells CASRDWGGNTGQLYF. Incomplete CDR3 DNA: TGTGCCAGCAGGGACTGGGGGGGCAACACCGGG.

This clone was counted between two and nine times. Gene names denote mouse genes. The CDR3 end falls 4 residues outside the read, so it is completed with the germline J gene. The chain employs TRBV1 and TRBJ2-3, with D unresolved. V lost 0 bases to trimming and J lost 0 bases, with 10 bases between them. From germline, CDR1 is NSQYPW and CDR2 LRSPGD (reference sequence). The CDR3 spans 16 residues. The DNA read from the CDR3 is TGCACCTGCAGTGCAGATCTGAGACTTAGTGCAGAA. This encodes CTCSADLRLSAE. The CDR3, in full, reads CTCSADLRLSAETLYF.

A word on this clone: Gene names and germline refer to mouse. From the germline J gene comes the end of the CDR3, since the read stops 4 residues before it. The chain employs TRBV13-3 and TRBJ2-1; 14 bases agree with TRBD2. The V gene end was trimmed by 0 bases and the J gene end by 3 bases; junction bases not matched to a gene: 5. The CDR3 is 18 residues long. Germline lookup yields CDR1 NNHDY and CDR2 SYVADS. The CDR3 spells CASSDAEGLGGRYAEQFF. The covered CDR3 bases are TGTGCCAGCAGTGATGCAGAGGGACTGGGGGGGCGCTATGCT.

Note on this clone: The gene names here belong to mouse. CDR3 DNA (partial): TGCACCTGCAGTGCACAGGGTAGTGCAGAA. Encoded protein: CTCSAQGSAE. The whole CDR3 reads CTCSAQGSAETLYF. The J gene is TRBJ2-3, the V gene TRBV1, with D possibly being TRBD1 (5 bases). The CDR3 extends 4 residues past the end of the read, so its final part is completed from the germline J gene. The V gene's germline CDR1 is NSQYPW and CDR2 LRSPGD (reference sequence). This CDR3 has 14 amino acids. V lost 2 bases and J 0 bases, leaving 6 bases between the germline ends.

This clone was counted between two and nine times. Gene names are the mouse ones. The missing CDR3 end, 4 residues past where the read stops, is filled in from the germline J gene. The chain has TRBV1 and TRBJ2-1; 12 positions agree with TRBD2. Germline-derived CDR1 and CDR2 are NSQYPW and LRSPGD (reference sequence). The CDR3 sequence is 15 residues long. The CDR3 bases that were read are TGCACCTGCAGTGCAGAGGACTGGGGGGGGACT. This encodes CTCSAEDWGGT. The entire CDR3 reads CTCSAEDWGGTEQFF.

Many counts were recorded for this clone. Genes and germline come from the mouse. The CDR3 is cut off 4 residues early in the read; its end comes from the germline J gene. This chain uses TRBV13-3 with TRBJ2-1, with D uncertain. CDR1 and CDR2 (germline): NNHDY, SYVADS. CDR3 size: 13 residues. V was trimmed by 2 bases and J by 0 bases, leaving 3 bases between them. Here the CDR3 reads CASSDYNYAEQFF. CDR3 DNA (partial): TGTGCCAGCAGTGACTATAACTATGCT.

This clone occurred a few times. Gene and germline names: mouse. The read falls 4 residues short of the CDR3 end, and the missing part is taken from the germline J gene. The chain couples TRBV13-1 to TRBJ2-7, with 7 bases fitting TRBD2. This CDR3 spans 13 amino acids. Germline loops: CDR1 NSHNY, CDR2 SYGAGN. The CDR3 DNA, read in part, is TGTGCCAGCAGTGATACGGGGGGGAAT. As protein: CASSDTGGN. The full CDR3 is CASSDTGGNEQYF.

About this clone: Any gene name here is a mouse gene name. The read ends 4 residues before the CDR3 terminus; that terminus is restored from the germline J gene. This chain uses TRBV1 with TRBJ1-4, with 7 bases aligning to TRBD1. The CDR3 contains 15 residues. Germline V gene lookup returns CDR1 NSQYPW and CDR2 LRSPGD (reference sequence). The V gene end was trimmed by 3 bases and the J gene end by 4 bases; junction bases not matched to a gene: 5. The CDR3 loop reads CTCSAWDRINERLFF. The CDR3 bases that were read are TGCACCTGCAGTGCTTGGGACAGAATCAACGAA. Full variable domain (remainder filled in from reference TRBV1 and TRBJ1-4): VTLLEQNPRWRLVPRGQAVNLRCILKNSQYPWMSWYQQDLQKQLQWLFTLRSPGDKEVKSLPGADYLATRVTDTELRLQVANMSQGRTLYCTCSAWDRINERLFFGHGTKLSVL.

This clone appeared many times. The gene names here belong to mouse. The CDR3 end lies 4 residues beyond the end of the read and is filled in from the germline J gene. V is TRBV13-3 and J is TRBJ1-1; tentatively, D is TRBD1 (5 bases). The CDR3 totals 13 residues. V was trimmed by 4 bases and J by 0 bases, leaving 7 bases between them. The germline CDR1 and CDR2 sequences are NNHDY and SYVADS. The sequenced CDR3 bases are TGTGCCAGCAGTTCAGGGTCAAACACA. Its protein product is CASSSGSNT. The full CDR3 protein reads CASSSGSNTEVFF.

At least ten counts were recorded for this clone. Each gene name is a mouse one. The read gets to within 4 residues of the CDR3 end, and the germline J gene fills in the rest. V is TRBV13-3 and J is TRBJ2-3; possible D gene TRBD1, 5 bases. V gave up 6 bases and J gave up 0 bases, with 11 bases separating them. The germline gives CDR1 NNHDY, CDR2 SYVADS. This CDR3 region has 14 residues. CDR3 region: CASMERGSAETLYF. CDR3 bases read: TGTGCCAGCATGGAAAGGGGTAGTGCAGAA.

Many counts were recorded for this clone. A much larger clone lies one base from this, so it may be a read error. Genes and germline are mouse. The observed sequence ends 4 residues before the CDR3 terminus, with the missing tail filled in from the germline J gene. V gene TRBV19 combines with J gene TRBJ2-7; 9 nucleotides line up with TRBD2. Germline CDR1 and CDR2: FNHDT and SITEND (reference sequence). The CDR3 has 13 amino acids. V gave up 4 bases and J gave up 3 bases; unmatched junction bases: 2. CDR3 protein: CASSGWGGYEQYF. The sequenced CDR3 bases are TGTGCCAGCAGTGGCTGGGGGGGCTAT. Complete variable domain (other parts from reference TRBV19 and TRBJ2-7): GGIITQTPKFLIGQEGQKLTLKCQQNFNHDTMYWYRQDSGKGLRLIYYSITENDLQKGDLSEGYDASREKKSSFSLTVTSAQKNEMAVFLCASSGWGGYEQYFGPGTRLTVL.

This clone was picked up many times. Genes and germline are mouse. Here the CDR3 reads CTCSADRLGGNAEQFF. The CDR3 DNA, read in part, is TGCACCTGCAGTGCAGATCGGCTGGGGGGCAATGCT. This chain uses TRBV1 with TRBJ2-1; 8 nucleotides agree with TRBD2. The read falls 4 residues short of the CDR3 end, and the missing part is taken from the germline J gene. This CDR3 comprises 16 residues. Germline-derived CDR1 and CDR2 are NSQYPW and LRSPGD (reference sequence). Trimming took 0 bases from V and 5 from J; bases not matched to a gene: 6.

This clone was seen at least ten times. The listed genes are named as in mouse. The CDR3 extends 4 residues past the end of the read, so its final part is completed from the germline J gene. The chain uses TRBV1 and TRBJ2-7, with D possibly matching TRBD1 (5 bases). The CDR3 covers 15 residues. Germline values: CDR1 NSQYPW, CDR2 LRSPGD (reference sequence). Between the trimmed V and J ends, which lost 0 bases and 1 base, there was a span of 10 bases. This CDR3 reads CTCSADQQGSYEQYF. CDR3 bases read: TGCACCTGCAGTGCAGATCAGCAGGGTTCCTAT.

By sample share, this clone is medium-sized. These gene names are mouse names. CDR3 amino acids: CTCSGDRGEVFF. The sequenced CDR3 bases are TGCACCTGCAGTGGGGACAGGGGA. The J gene is TRBJ1-1, the V gene TRBV1; 10 nucleotides align to TRBD1. The CDR3 goes on 4 residues after the read ends, and that part is filled in from the germline J gene. Germline-derived CDR1 and CDR2 are NSQYPW and LRSPGD (reference sequence). This CDR3 is 12 amino acids long. Combining the CDR3 with reference TRBV1 and TRBJ1-1 gives the whole variable domain VTLLEQNPRWRLVPRGQAVNLRCILKNSQYPWMSWYQQDLQKQLQWLFTLRSPGDKEVKSLPGADYLATRVTDTELRLQVANMSQGRTLYCTCSGDRGEVFFGKGTRLTVV.

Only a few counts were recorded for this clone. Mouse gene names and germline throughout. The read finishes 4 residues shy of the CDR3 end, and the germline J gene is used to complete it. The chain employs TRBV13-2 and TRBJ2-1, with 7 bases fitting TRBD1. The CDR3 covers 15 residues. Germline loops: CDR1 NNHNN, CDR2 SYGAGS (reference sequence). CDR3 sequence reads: CASGDPGTVYAEQFF. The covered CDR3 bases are TGTGCCAGCGGTGATCCGGGGACAGTCTACGCT.